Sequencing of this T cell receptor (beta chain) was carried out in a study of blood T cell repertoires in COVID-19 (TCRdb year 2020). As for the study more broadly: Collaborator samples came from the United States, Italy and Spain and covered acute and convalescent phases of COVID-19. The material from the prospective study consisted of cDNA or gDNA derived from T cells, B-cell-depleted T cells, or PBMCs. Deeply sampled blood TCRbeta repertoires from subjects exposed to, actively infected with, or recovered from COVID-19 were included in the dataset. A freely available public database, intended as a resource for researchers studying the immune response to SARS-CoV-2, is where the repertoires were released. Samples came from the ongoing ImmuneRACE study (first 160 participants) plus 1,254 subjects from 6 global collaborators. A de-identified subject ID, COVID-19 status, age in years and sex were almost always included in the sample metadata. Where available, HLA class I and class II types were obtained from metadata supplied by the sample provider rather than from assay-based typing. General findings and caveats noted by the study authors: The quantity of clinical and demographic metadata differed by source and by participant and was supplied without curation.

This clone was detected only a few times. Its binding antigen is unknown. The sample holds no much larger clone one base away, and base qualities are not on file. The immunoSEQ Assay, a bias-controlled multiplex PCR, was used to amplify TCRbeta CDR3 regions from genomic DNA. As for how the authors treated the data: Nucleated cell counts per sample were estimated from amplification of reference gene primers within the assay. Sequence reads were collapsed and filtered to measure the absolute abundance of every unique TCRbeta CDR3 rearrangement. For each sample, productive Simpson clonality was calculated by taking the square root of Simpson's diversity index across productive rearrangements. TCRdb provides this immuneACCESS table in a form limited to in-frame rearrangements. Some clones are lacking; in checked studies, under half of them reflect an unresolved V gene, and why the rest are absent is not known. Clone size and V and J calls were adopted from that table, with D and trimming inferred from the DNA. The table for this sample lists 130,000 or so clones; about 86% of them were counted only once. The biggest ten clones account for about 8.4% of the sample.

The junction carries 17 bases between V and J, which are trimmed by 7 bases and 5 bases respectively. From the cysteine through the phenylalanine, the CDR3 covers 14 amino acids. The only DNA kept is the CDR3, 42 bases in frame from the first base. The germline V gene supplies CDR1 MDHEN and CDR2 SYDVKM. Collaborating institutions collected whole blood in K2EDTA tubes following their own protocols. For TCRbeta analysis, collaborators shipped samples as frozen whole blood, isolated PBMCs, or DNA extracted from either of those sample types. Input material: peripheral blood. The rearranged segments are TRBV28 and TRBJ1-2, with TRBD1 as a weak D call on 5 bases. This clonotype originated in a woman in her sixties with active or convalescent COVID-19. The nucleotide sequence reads TGTGCCAGCACTACCGGCGGGGGAGTATATGGCTACACCTTC. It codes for CASTTGGGVYGYTF.